Below, 5 T cell receptor beta chains from the same sample are listed, as sequenced in a study of CD8+CD57+ T cells in acquired aplastic anemia. Genomic DNA templated the TCR beta VDJ and CDR3 profiling. Each CDR3 protein is one row after TCRdb ran MiXCR on the reads. Of 250,000 to 300,000 distinct CDR3 sequences in the sample, roughly 50% are singletons; the top ten hold approximately 8.2%. The sequenced material came from sorted CD4+, CD8+, or CD8+CD57+ T cells (not recorded which) from PBMCs. The receptor set was obtained from a human donor with severe aplastic anemia or a healthy control (not recorded which).

This clonotype appeared a few times. The V gene is TRBV15, the J gene TRBJ1-2; D is possibly TRBD1 (6 bases). The CDR3 sequence is 14 residues long. V lost 0 bases, J lost 7 bases, and 12 bases lay in between. CDR1 LNHNV and CDR2 YYDKDF come from the germline V gene (reference sequence). The CDR3 is CATSREIGGGGYTF. The CDR3 DNA follows: TGTGCCACCAGCAGAGAAATAGGAGGGGGTGGCTACACCTTC.

For the CDR3, the DNA is TGTGCCAGCAGCCCCGACAGGGTAGTCGATGGCTACACCTTC. This gives the protein CASSPDRVVDGYTF. V and J are TRBV19 and TRBJ1-2; 7 bases fit TRBD1. The CDR3 contains 14 residues. Germline assignment: CDR1 LNHDA and CDR2 SQIVND (reference sequence). The V and J ends lost 9 bases and 6 bases, in that order; junction bases with no gene match: 13.

This clonotype was detected many times. The V gene is TRBV6-9, the J gene TRBJ2-2; D is perhaps TRBD1 (5 bases). This CDR3 has 11 residues. Trimming stripped 11 bases from V and 6 bases from J, with 10 bases between. Per the germline V gene, CDR1 is MNHGY and CDR2 is SVAAGI. The CDR3 coding sequence is TGTGCCTCCAGGGTCCCCGGGGAGCTGTTTTTT. This translates into CASRVPGELFF.

The chain recombines TRBV7-3 with TRBJ1-1; D call uncertain. V gave up 0 bases and J gave up 0 bases, with 5 bases separating them. The CDR3 covers 14 residues. CDR1 SGHTA and CDR2 FQGTGA come from the germline V gene. For the CDR3, the DNA is TGTGCCAGCAGCTTAACGGCCGTGAACACTGAAGCTTTCTTT. Its translation: CASSLTAVNTEAFF.

The CDR3 protein is CASTSQTSTDTQYF. The CDR3 DNA follows: TGTGCCAGCACCTCCCAGACCAGCACAGATACGCAGTATTTT. V and J are TRBV9 and TRBJ2-3, with D unresolved. The ends were cut back, 6 bases at V and 0 bases at J, with 11 bases in the middle. The germline gives CDR1 SGDLS, CDR2 YYNGEE. The CDR3 length is 14 residues.